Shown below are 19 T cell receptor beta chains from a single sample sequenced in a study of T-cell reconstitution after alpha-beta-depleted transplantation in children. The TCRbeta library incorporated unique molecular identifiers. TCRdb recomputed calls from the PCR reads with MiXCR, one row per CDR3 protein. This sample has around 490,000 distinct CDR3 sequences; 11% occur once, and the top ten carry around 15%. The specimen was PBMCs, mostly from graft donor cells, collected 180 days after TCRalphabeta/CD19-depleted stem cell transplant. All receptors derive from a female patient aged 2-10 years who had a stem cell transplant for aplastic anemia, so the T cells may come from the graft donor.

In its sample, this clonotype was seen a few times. The CDR3 loop reads CASSPGAEGYGYTF. The DNA for the CDR3 is TGTGCCAGCTCCCCCGGGGCCGAGGGGTATGGCTACACCTTC. The chain carries TRBV18 and TRBJ1-2; perhaps TRBD1 as D (5 bases). V gave up 6 bases and J gave up 5 bases, with 16 bases separating them. CDR1 and CDR2 (germline): KGHSH, LQKENI. CDR3 length equals 14 residues.

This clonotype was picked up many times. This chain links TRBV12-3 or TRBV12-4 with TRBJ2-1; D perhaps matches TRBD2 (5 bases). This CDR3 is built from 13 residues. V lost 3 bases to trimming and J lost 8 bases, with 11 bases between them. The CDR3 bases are TGTGCCAGCAGTTTCGGGGAGATCTATGAGCAGTTCTTC. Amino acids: CASSFGEIYEQFF.

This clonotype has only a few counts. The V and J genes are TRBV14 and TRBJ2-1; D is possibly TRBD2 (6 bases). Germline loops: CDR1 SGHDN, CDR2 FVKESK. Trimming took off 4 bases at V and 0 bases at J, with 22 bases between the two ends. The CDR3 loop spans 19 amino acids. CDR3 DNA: TGTGCCAGCAGCCGCCATAGTCCGATGAGCGGGCCCTCCTACAATGAGCAGTTCTTC. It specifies CASSRHSPMSGPSYNEQFF.

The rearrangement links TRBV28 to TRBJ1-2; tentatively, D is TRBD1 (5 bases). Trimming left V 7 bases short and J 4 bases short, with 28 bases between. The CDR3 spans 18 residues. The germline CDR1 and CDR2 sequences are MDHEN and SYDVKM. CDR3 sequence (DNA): TGTGCCAGCACCCTGGGACGAGTCTGGGACGGTAGGACCTATGGCTACACCTTC. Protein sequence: CASTLGRVWDGRTYGYTF.

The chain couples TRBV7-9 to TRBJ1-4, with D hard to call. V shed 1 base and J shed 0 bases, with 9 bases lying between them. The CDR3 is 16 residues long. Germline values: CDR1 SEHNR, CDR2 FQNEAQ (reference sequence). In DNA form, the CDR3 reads TGTGCCAGCAGCTTAGACATCCTCGCAACTAATGAAAAACTGTTTTTT. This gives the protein CASSLDILATNEKLFF.

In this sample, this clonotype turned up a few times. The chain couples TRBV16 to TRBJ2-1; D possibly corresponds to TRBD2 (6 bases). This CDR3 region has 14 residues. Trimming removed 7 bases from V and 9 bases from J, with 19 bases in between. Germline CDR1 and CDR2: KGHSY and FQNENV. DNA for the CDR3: TGTGCCAGCATGGGACTTTACGTCGGAATTGAGCAGTTCTTC. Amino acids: CASMGLYVGIEQFF. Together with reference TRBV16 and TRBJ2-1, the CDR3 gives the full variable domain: GEEVAQTPKHLVRGEGQKAKLYCAPIKGHSYVFWYQQVLKNEFKFLISFQNENVFDETGMPKERFSAKCLPNSPCSLEIQATKLEDSAVYFCASMGLYVGIEQFFGPGTRLTVL.

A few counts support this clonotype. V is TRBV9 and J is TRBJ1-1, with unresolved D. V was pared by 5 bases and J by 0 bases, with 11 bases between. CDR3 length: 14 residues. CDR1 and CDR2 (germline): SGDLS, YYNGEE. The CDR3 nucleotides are TGTGCCAGCAGTACCAGCCCCATGAACACTGAAGCTTTCTTT. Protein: CASSTSPMNTEAFF. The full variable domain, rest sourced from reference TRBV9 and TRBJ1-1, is DSGVTQTPKHLITATGQRVTLRCSPRSGDLSVYWYQQSLDQGLQFLIQYYNGEERAKGNILERFSAQQFPDLHSELNLSSLELGDSALYFCASSTSPMNTEAFFGQGTRLTVV.

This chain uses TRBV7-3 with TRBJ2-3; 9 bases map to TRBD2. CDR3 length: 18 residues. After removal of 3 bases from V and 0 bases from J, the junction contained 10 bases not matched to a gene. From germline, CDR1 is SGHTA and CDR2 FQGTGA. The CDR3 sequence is CASSFFAASGTSTDTQYF. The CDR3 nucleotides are TGTGCCAGCAGCTTTTTCGCTGCTAGCGGGACTAGCACAGATACGCAGTATTTT.

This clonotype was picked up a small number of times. CDR3: CASSLRKGEQYV. The CDR3 DNA sequence: TGTGCCAGCAGTTTAAGGAAGGGCGAGCAGTACGTC. The chain combines TRBV27 with TRBJ2-7; D call uncertain. Trimming cost V 2 bases and J 6 bases, with 8 bases left between them. Per germline, CDR1 MNHEY and CDR2 SMNVEV (reference sequence). This CDR3 has 12 residues.

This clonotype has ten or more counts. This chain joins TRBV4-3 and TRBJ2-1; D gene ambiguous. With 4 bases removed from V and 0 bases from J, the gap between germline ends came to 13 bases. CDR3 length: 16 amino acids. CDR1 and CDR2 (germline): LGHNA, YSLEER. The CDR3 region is CASSRTGPSSYNEQFF. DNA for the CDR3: TGCGCCAGCAGCCGGACCGGGCCAAGCTCCTACAATGAGCAGTTCTTC.

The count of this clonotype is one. CDR3 sequence (DNA): TGCGCCAGCAGCGATGGGGACAAGTGGAATCAGCCCCAGCATTTT. Translating gives CASSDGDKWNQPQHF. The chain links TRBV5-1 to TRBJ1-5, with D possibly matching TRBD1 (6 bases). V lost 4 bases, J lost 4 bases, and 15 bases lay in between. This CDR3 has 15 amino acids. Germline lookup yields CDR1 SGHRS and CDR2 YFSETQ.

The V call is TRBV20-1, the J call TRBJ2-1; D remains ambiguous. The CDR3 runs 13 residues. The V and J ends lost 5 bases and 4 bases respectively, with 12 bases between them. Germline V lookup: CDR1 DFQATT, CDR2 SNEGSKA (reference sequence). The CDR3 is CSALPPGYNEQFF. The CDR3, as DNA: TGCAGTGCTCTACCGCCCGGTTACAATGAGCAGTTCTTC.

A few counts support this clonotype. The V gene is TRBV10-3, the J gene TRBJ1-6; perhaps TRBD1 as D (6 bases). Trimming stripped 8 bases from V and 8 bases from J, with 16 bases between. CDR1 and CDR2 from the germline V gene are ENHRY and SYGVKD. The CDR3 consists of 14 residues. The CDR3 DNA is TGTGCCATCGCGCCAGGGGTCATGGATTCACCCCTCCACTTT. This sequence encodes CAIAPGVMDSPLHF.

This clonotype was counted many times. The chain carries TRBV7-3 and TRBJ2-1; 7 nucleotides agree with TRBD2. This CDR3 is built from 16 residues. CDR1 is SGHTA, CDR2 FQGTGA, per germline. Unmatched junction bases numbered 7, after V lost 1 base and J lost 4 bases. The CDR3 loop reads CASSLISASGYNEQFF. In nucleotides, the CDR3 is TGTGCCAGCAGCTTAATATCGGCTAGCGGTTACAATGAGCAGTTCTTC.

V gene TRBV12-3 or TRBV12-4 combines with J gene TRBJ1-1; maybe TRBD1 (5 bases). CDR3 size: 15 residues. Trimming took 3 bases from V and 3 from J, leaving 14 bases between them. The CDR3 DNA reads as TGTGCCAGCAGTTTTGTGGGGGGAGGGGACACTGAAGCTTTCTTT. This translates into CASSFVGGGDTEAFF.

The DNA of the CDR3 is TGTGCCAGCAGTTACCGGGAGAGGGGGCGAGGTCAAGAGACCCAGTACTTC. Its translation: CASSYRERGRGQETQYF. This rearrangement joins TRBV6-2 or TRBV6-3 to TRBJ2-5; TRBD1 might be the D (7 bases). The CDR3 consists of 17 residues. The germline gives CDR1 MNHEY, CDR2 SVGEGT. V was trimmed by 2 bases and J by 2 bases, leaving 18 bases between them.

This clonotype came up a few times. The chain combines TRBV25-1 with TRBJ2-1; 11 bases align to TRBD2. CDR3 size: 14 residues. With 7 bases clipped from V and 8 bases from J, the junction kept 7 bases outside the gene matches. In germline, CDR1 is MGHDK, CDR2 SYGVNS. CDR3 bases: TGTGCCAGCACCATAGCGGGAGGGGCGCATGAGCAGTTCTTC. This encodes CASTIAGGAHEQFF.

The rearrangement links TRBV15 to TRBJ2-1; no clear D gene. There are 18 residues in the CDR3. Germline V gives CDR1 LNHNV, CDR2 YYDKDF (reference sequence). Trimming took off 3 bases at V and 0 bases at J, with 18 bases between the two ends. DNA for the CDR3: TGTGCCACCAGCAGCCGAGTCAGTCCGACAAGCTCCTACAATGAGCAGTTCTTC. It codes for CATSSRVSPTSSYNEQFF. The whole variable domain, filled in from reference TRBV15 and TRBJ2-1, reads DAMVIQNPRYQVTQFGKPVTLSCSQTLNHNVMYWYQQKSSQAPKLLFHYYDKDFNNEADTPDNFQSRRPNTSFCFLDIRSPGLGDTAMYLCATSSRVSPTSSYNEQFFGPGTRLTVL.

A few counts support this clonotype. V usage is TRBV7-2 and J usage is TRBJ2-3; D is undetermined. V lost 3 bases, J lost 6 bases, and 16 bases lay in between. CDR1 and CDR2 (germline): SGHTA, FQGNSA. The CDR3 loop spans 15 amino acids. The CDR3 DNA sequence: TGTGCCAGCAGCTTGCTGGCCCATGTAGTTGATACGCAGTATTTT. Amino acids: CASSLLAHVVDTQYF. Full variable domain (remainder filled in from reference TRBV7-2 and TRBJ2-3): GAGVSQSPSNKVTEKGKDVELRCDPISGHTALYWYRQSLGQGLEFLIYFQGNSAPDKSGLPSDRFSAERTGGSVSTLTIQRTQQEDSAVYLCASSLLAHVVDTQYFGPGTRLTVL.